This T cell receptor beta chain emerged from a study of OX40 agonist ivuxolimab in advanced cancers. The wider study: The group had a mean age of around 60 years, ranged from roughly 20 to 80, and was 80% to 85% male.

Measured with immunoSEQ multiplex PCR; TCRdb has only the in-frame clones, and not every one. The sample contains roughly 19,000 clones, more than 65% of which appear only once. Study-wide results and caveats: In the 0.1-3.0 mg/kg groups, partial responders showed among the lowest expansion. Clones of CD4+ and CD8+ blood T cells grew by week 6 at doses of 0.1 to 3.0 mg/kg.

Regarding this clone: Its antigen is not identified.

This TCR came from an adult with an advanced solid tumor such as melanoma, head and neck, liver or kidney cancer. The sequencing here drew on CD4+ or CD8+ T cells sorted from blood, taken in a trial of the OX40 agonist ivuxolimab.

CDR3 sequence reads: CASSDGLAGVETQYF. DNA for the CDR3: TGTGCCAGCAGTGACGGACTAGCGGGAGTAGAGACCCAGTACTTC. The chain recombines TRBV2 with TRBJ2-5; 13 nucleotides align to TRBD2. Germline assignment: CDR1 SNHLY and CDR2 FYNNEI. The V gene end was trimmed by 3 bases and the J gene end by 4 bases; junction bases not matched to a gene: 2. The CDR3 has 15 residues. Together with reference TRBV2 and TRBJ2-5, the CDR3 gives the full variable domain: EPEVTQTPSHQVTQMGQEVILRCVPISNHLYFYWYRQILGQKVEFLVSFYNNEISEKSEIFDDQFSVERPDGSNFTLKIRSTKLEDSAMYFCASSDGLAGVETQYFGPGTRLLVL.